The 22 T cell receptor beta chains below were found in one sample sequenced in a study of blood T cell repertoires in COVID-19. TCRdb's table, derived via immunoSEQ multiplex PCR, lists solely in-frame clones and lacks some. Counted here are around 57,000 clones, roughly 88% occurring once; the ten biggest clones make up approximately 18%. Sequenced input: peripheral blood. The receptors come from an elderly woman with active COVID-19.

V is TRBV3-1 (or the pseudogene TRBV3-2) and J is TRBJ2-3; D call uncertain. The germline V gene encodes CDR1 LGHDT and CDR2 YNNKEL (reference sequence). The CDR3 has 16 residues. The V and J ends lost 0 bases and 2 bases respectively, with 12 bases between them. The CDR3 coding sequence is TGTGCCAGCAGCCAAGAACCAGAATTTGTCACAGATACGCAGTATTTT. This gives the protein CASSQEPEFVTDTQYF.

This chain links TRBV5-6 with TRBJ2-3; D not resolved. V lost 2 bases to trimming and J lost 6 bases, with 13 bases between them. CDR3 size: 14 residues. In germline, CDR1 is SGHDT, CDR2 YYEEEE. The CDR3 nucleotides are TGTGCCAGCAGCTTCGACCTTTTGAGGGATACGCAGTATTTT. Translation gives CASSFDLLRDTQYF.

The rearrangement joins TRBV3-1 (or the pseudogene TRBV3-2) to TRBJ2-7; TRBD1 agrees at 10 bases. V trimming: 4 bases; J trimming: 7 bases; junction bases outside the gene matches: 7. This CDR3 has 14 amino acids. Germline CDR1 is LGHDT and CDR2 is YNNKEL (reference sequence). The CDR3 here is CASSPRDRGGEQYF. CDR3 sequence (DNA): TGTGCCAGCAGCCCCCGGGACAGGGGAGGAGAGCAGTACTTC.

The chain is built from TRBV2 and TRBJ2-2; 11 nucleotides align to TRBD2. Trimming removed 4 bases from V and 5 bases from J; junction bases left unmatched: 3. The CDR3 contains 15 residues. Germline CDR1 and CDR2: SNHLY and FYNNEI. The CDR3 is CASSGASGGTGELFF. CDR3 coding DNA: TGTGCCAGCAGTGGGGCTAGCGGGGGGACCGGGGAGCTGTTTTTT. Based on the CDR3 plus reference TRBV2 and TRBJ2-2, the full variable domain is EPEVTQTPSHQVTQMGQEVILRCVPISNHLYFYWYRQILGQKVEFLVSFYNNEISEKSEIFDDQFSVERPDGSNFTLKIRSTKLEDSAMYFCASSGASGGTGELFFGEGSRLTVL.

The chain recombines TRBV7-2 with TRBJ2-7, with 9 bases aligning to TRBD2. V shed 6 bases and J 3 bases; nucleotides not matched to a gene: 6. The CDR3 is 14 amino acids. Germline lookup yields CDR1 SGHTA and CDR2 FQGNSA. The CDR3 nucleotides read TGTGCCAGCAGTTCGATGACTAGCGGCTACGAGCAGTACTTC. This sequence encodes CASSSMTSGYEQYF.

The chain couples TRBV2 to TRBJ2-7; 8 nucleotides match TRBD1. Losses at the gene ends were 5 bases for V and 0 bases for J; bases not matched to a gene: 6. The CDR3 is 15 residues long. CDR1 is SNHLY, CDR2 FYNNEI, per germline. The CDR3 DNA reads as TGTGCCAGCAGTTTACGACAGGGGATCTCCTACGAGCAGTACTTC. The encoded protein is CASSLRQGISYEQYF.

The chain has TRBV7-2 and TRBJ1-2, with TRBD1 identical over 7 bases. The V gene end was trimmed by 5 bases and the J gene end by 6 bases; junction bases not matched to a gene: 9. CDR1 and CDR2 (germline): SGHTA, FQGNSA. The CDR3 has 14 residues. CDR3: CASSRDRVKDGYTF. The CDR3 region has the DNA TGTGCCAGCAGCCGTGACAGGGTAAAGGATGGCTACACCTTC.

The rearrangement links TRBV11-2 to TRBJ2-3; D perhaps matches TRBD2 (5 bases). V was shortened by 11 bases and J by 8 bases, with 14 bases between the two germline ends. This CDR3 has 11 amino acids. Germline V gives CDR1 SGHAT, CDR2 FQNNGV. The CDR3 region has the DNA TGTGCCTCCGATGCACGGGGTACGCAGTATTTT. Protein sequence: CASDARGTQYF. Supplemented by reference TRBV11-2 and TRBJ2-3, the full variable domain reads EAGVAQSPRYKIIEKRQSVAFWCNPISGHATLYWYQQILGQGPKLLIQFQNNGVVDDSQLPKDRFSAERLKGVDSTLKIQPAKLEDSAVYLCASDARGTQYFGPGTRLTVL.

The chain links TRBV12-3 or TRBV12-4 to TRBJ1-5; D is perhaps TRBD1 (6 bases). Deletions cut 2 bases from V and 7 bases from J, with 9 bases between. There are 13 residues in the CDR3. The CDR3: CASSLNRDQPQHF. DNA for the CDR3: TGTGCCAGCAGTTTAAACAGGGACCAGCCCCAGCATTTT.

V and J are TRBV28 and TRBJ1-1; the D is unclear. The CDR3 covers 13 residues. Trimming left V 2 bases short and J 7 bases short, with 11 bases between. Germline V gives CDR1 MDHEN, CDR2 SYDVKM. The CDR3 DNA sequence: TGTGCCAGCAGTTTAGCCCTTCGGGGTGAAGCTTTCTTT. It encodes CASSLALRGEAFF.

The chain uses TRBV6-2 or TRBV6-3 and TRBJ2-3; 12 nucleotides align to TRBD2. Germline V gene lookup returns CDR1 MNHEY and CDR2 SVGEGT. This CDR3 contains 14 residues. V was clipped by 6 bases and J by 7 bases; unmatched bases: 5. In nucleotides, the CDR3 is TGTGCCAGCAGCGTGACTAGCGGGGGATATACGCAGTATTTT. Its translation: CASSVTSGGYTQYF.

This chain joins TRBV19 and TRBJ1-1; 7 nucleotides align to TRBD1. Germline trimming cut 3 bases from V and 11 bases from J; bases unmatched to any gene: 6. Germline V CDR1 and CDR2: LNHDA, SQIVND (reference sequence). The CDR3 is made up of 12 amino acids. CDR3 residues: CASSMEDRKAFF. The DNA of the CDR3 is TGTGCCAGTAGTATGGAGGACAGGAAGGCTTTCTTT.

This clone was seen only a few times. The V and J genes are TRBV27 and TRBJ1-5; D uncertain. Germline CDR1 is MNHEY and CDR2 is SMNVEV (reference sequence). The V end was cut by 5 bases, the J end by 4 bases, with 21 bases between. CDR3 length equals 17 residues. The CDR3 protein is CASSPLIDYLTNQPQHF. The DNA of the CDR3 is TGTGCCAGCAGTCCTTTGATAGATTATCTGACTAATCAGCCCCAGCATTTT.

The rearrangement uses TRBV5-5 and TRBJ2-1, with D uncertain. CDR3 length equals 15 residues. V was clipped by 3 bases and J by 0 bases, with 10 bases between them. CDR1 and CDR2 (germline): SGHKS, YYEKEE (reference sequence). The CDR3 loop reads CASSSDLSSYNEQFF. The CDR3 DNA is TGTGCCAGCAGCTCTGACTTGTCCTCCTACAATGAGCAGTTCTTC.

The chain carries TRBV18 and TRBJ2-3, with 9 nucleotides matching TRBD2. This CDR3 is 16 amino acids long. Per the germline V gene, CDR1 is KGHSH and CDR2 is LQKENI. J was trimmed by 3 bases and V by 1 base; bases with no gene match: 5. The CDR3 loop is CASSPLAGGPTDTQYF. Written as DNA, the CDR3 is TGTGCCAGCTCACCACTGGCGGGGGGGCCTACAGATACGCAGTATTTT.

This chain links TRBV5-1 with TRBJ2-1; the match to TRBD1 covers 7 bases. The V and J ends lost 0 bases and 4 bases, in that order; junction bases with no gene match: 10. This CDR3 has 17 amino acids. Germline-derived CDR1 and CDR2 are SGHRS and YFSETQ. CDR3 protein: CASSLAGVQGLYNEQFF. CDR3 coding DNA: TGCGCCAGCAGCTTGGCCGGAGTACAGGGGCTTTACAATGAGCAGTTCTTC.

The chain carries TRBV4-1 and TRBJ2-5, with 8 bases matching TRBD1. V shed 4 bases and J 2 bases; nucleotides not matched to a gene: 9. In germline, CDR1 is MGHRA, CDR2 YSYEKL. The CDR3 length is 16 residues. CDR3 amino acids: CASSPFGQGSQETQYF. CDR3 coding DNA: TGCGCCAGCAGCCCCTTCGGACAGGGATCTCAAGAGACCCAGTACTTC.

This chain uses TRBV5-6 with TRBJ2-5, with 15 bases identical to TRBD2. J was trimmed by 4 bases and V by 1 base; bases with no gene match: 11. The CDR3 covers 19 residues. Germline CDR1 SGHDT, CDR2 YYEEEE. CDR3 loop: CASSLRRTSGGALLETQYF. CDR3 in DNA: TGTGCCAGCAGCTTGCGAAGGACTAGCGGGGGGGCCCTTTTAGAGACCCAGTACTTC.

The V gene is TRBV30, the J gene TRBJ2-3, with unresolved D. The CDR3 sequence is 12 residues long. The germline CDR1 and CDR2 sequences are GTSNPN and SVGIG (reference sequence). V gave up 2 bases and J gave up 3 bases, with 6 bases separating them. The CDR3 DNA sequence: TGTGCCTGGAGTTCGACAACAGATACGCAGTATTTT. This gives the protein CAWSSTTDTQYF.

The gene calls are TRBV2 and TRBJ1-2, with D perhaps matching TRBD1 (6 bases). CDR3 length: 16 amino acids. Per the germline V gene, CDR1 is SNHLY and CDR2 is FYNNEI. V lost 4 bases to trimming and J lost 3 bases, with 18 bases between them. CDR3 loop: CASSGWGQGVYYGYTF. As DNA, the CDR3 is TGTGCCAGCAGTGGCTGGGGGCAGGGCGTTTACTATGGCTACACCTTC.

V is TRBV12-3 or TRBV12-4 and J is TRBJ1-1; 7 bases are shared with TRBD1. The CDR3 has 13 amino acids. Germline trimming cut 6 bases from V and 6 bases from J; bases unmatched to any gene: 7. Written as DNA, the CDR3 is TGTGCCAGCAGACGAGGGGGCGCTTCTGAAGCTTTCTTT. It codes for CASRRGGASEAFF.

V is TRBV18 and J is TRBJ2-5; possible D gene TRBD2, 6 bases. Per germline, CDR1 KGHSH and CDR2 LQKENI. Deletions cut 3 bases from V and 5 bases from J, with 10 bases between. This CDR3 has 13 amino acids. CDR3 nucleotides: TGTGCCAGCTCACCTGGGGGGAAGGAGACCCAGTACTTC. Translated, it gives CASSPGGKETQYF.